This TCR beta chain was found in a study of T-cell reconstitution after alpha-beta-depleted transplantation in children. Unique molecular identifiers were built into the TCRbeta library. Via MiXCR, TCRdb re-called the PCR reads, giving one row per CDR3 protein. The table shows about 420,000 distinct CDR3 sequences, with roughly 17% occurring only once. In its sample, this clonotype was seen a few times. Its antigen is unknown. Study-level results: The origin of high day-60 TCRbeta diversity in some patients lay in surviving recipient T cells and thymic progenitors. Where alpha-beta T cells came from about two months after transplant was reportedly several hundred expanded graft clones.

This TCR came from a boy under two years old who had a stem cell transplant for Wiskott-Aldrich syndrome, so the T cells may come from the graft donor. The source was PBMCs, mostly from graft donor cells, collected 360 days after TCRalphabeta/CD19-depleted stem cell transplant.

The CDR3 loop reads CASSPLDRAVTGELFF. In DNA, the CDR3 is TGCGCCAGCAGCCCCCTCGACAGGGCCGTCACCGGGGAGCTGTTTTTT. The rearrangement joins TRBV5-1 to TRBJ2-2, with TRBD1 matching over 7 bases. The germline CDR1 and CDR2 sequences are SGHRS and YFSETQ. The CDR3 loop spans 16 amino acids. After removal of 4 bases from V and 4 bases from J, the junction contained 10 bases not matched to a gene.